The 18 T cell receptor beta chains below were found in one sample sequenced in a study of shared clonotypes between healthy human individuals. Sequencing was performed with immunoSEQ multiplex PCR; in TCRdb, only in-frame clones are kept and a portion is missing. This sample yields around 1.1 million clones, of which about 80% are seen a single time; 0.6% to 0.75% belongs to the top ten. The sample comprised memory CD4+ T cells from PBMCs. The sample's subset: CD45RA-negative fraction. These receptors all come from a man aged 18-30 years in good health. Some clones in this sample may be carry-over from other donors' samples.

This clone was counted a few times. The chain uses TRBV2 and TRBJ2-1; 7 positions match TRBD2. V lost 6 bases, J lost 0 bases, and 5 bases stayed unmatched. The CDR3 runs 15 residues. The germline V gene has CDR1 SNHLY and CDR2 FYNNEI. CDR3 amino acids: CASRGGRASYNEQFF. The CDR3 nucleotides are TGTGCCAGCAGGGGGGGGAGGGCCTCCTACAATGAGCAGTTCTTC.

The V and J genes are TRBV5-1 and TRBJ1-4; perhaps TRBD1 as D (5 bases). Deletions cut 4 bases from V and 4 bases from J, with 20 bases between. This CDR3 is built from 17 residues. CDR1 SGHRS and CDR2 YFSETQ come from the germline V gene. CDR3 in DNA: TGCGCCAGCAGCCTAGGGTTCGACAGTCGACTTAATGAAAAACTGTTTTTT. Its translation: CASSLGFDSRLNEKLFF.

The chain carries TRBV2 and TRBJ2-3; D not certain. V was clipped by 5 bases and J by 3 bases, with 6 bases between them. Germline V gene data show CDR1 as SNHLY and CDR2 as FYNNEI. The CDR3 sequence is 12 residues long. This CDR3 is CASSQWTDTQYF. As DNA, the CDR3 is TGTGCCAGCAGTCAATGGACAGATACGCAGTATTTT. The full variable domain, its missing parts supplied by reference TRBV2 and TRBJ2-3, is EPEVTQTPSHQVTQMGQEVILRCVPISNHLYFYWYRQILGQKVEFLVSFYNNEISEKSEIFDDQFSVERPDGSNFTLKIRSTKLEDSAMYFCASSQWTDTQYFGPGTRLTVL.

J is TRBJ2-2 and V is TRBV14, with a weak D call TRBD2 (6 bases). V shed 0 bases and J shed 4 bases, with 12 bases lying between them. The CDR3 spans 16 residues. Looked up from germline, CDR1 is SGHDN and CDR2 is FVKESK. CDR3 DNA: TGTGCCAGCAGCCAAGATCTTGGGACTTTCACCGGGGAGCTGTTTTTT. Protein product: CASSQDLGTFTGELFF.

This chain joins TRBV15 and TRBJ2-5; a possible D gene is TRBD1 (5 bases). The J call may be wrong; the DNA end is better matched by TRBJ2-7. The CDR3 consists of 14 residues. Germline assignment: CDR1 LNHNV and CDR2 YYDKDF (reference sequence). The CDR3, as DNA: TGTGCCACCAGCAGAGAAGGGGTGAACTACGAGCAGTACTTC. This gives the protein CATSREGVNYEQYF.

This rearrangement joins TRBV5-1 to TRBJ2-5; 12 bases map to TRBD2. The CDR3 loop spans 16 amino acids. The V segment lost 2 bases and the J segment 4 bases; nucleotides outside the gene matches: 6. Germline V gene sequence: CDR1 SGHRS, CDR2 YFSETQ. The chain's CDR3 is CASSLSTSGSLETQYF. In DNA form, the CDR3 reads TGCGCCAGCAGCTTATCGACTAGCGGGAGTCTAGAGACCCAGTACTTC.

The rearrangement uses TRBV4-1 and TRBJ2-7, with unresolved D. In germline, CDR1 is MGHRA, CDR2 YSYEKL. The CDR3 runs 15 residues. Trimming cost V 2 bases and J 2 bases, with 13 bases left between them. The CDR3, as DNA: TGCGCCAGCAGCCAAATAGACTCCGTAACCTACGAGCAGTACTTC. Encoded protein: CASSQIDSVTYEQYF.

The chain couples TRBV27 to TRBJ2-1, with 12 bases that match TRBD2. The V segment lost 3 bases and the J segment 9 bases; nucleotides outside the gene matches: 3. The germline V gene has CDR1 MNHEY and CDR2 SMNVEV (reference sequence). This CDR3 is built from 14 residues. CDR3 DNA: TGTGCCAGCAGTTTGACTAGCGGGAGACTTGAGCAGTTCTTC. Protein sequence: CASSLTSGRLEQFF.

The chain uses TRBV4-1 and TRBJ1-5; TRBD1 agrees at 9 bases. Trimming at V came to 0 bases and at J to 1 base, leaving 7 bases not matched to a gene. CDR1 is MGHRA, CDR2 YSYEKL, per germline. The CDR3 has 18 residues. The DNA of the CDR3 is TGCGCCAGCAGCCAAGAGCTGAACAGGGGGCTCAGCAATCAGCCCCAGCATTTT. Amino acids: CASSQELNRGLSNQPQHF.

This clone has only one observation. The same CDR3 also results from other DNA sequences found in this sample. V usage is TRBV20-1 and J usage is TRBJ1-2; D gene unclear. Germline V gene sequence: CDR1 DFQATT, CDR2 SNEGSKA (reference sequence). V was cut by 3 bases and J by 7 bases, with 9 bases left in between. This CDR3 contains 11 residues. Here the CDR3 DNA reads TGCAGTGCTAGTGGGTTCGGTGGCTACACCTTC. Residues: CSASGFGGYTF.

At least ten counts were recorded for this clone. The V gene is TRBV10-3, the J gene TRBJ1-4, with 7 nucleotides matching TRBD1. Per the germline V gene, CDR1 is ENHRY and CDR2 is SYGVKD. V dropped 6 bases and J dropped 2; count of bases not matched to a gene: 3. The CDR3 consists of 14 residues. The CDR3, as DNA: TGTGCCATCAGAAAGGACAGGACTAATGAAAAACTGTTTTTT. It codes for CAIRKDRTNEKLFF.

The V gene is TRBV10-3, the J gene TRBJ2-1; D not certain. Germline values: CDR1 ENHRY, CDR2 SYGVKD. Trimming stripped 4 bases from V and 7 bases from J, with 11 bases between. This CDR3 contains 13 residues. For the CDR3, the DNA is TGTGCCATCAGTGGTATTATGGGTAATGAGCAGTTCTTC. As protein: CAISGIMGNEQFF.

This rearrangement joins TRBV4-2 to TRBJ2-2; 11 nucleotides line up with TRBD2. The ends lost 5 bases at V and 5 bases at J; junction bases unmatched: 4. Germline lookup yields CDR1 LGHNA and CDR2 YNFKEQ. This CDR3 is built from 15 residues. The DNA for the CDR3 is TGTGCCAGCAGCTTAGGACTAGCGGGTACCGGGGAGCTGTTTTTT. It specifies CASSLGLAGTGELFF.

This clone was recorded many times. This sequence joins TRBV7-2 and TRBJ1-2, with D perhaps TRBD1 (5 bases). Germline V CDR1 and CDR2: SGHTA, FQGNSA. V lost 1 base, J lost 4 bases, and 19 bases lay in between. The CDR3 has 17 amino acids. CDR3 in amino acids: CASSLGGSAGLIYGYTF. CDR3 DNA sequence: TGTGCCAGCAGCTTAGGGGGGTCCGCGGGGTTGATCTATGGCTACACCTTC.

This clone was counted a few times. The V gene is TRBV7-9, the J gene TRBJ1-2; no firm D call. The CDR3 sequence is 16 residues long. Germline V lookup: CDR1 SEHNR, CDR2 FQNEAQ (reference sequence). V was shortened by 5 bases and J by 2 bases, with 18 bases between the two germline ends. The CDR3 spells CASSPLEGFRNYGYTF. The CDR3 coding sequence is TGTGCCAGCAGCCCACTGGAAGGGTTTAGAAACTATGGCTACACCTTC.

This clone was detected once. This chain connects TRBV19 to TRBJ1-2; 9 nucleotides agree with TRBD1. CDR1 is LNHDA, CDR2 SQIVND, per germline (reference sequence). The CDR3 covers 15 residues. J gave up 0 bases and V 7 bases, and 6 bases lay outside the gene matches. The CDR3: CASTAGTGTNYGYTF. CDR3 coding DNA: TGTGCCAGTACGGCAGGGACAGGGACTAACTATGGCTACACCTTC.

The V call is TRBV14, the J call TRBJ1-1; 10 nucleotides agree with TRBD1. Trimming at V came to 5 bases and at J to 5 bases, leaving 2 bases not matched to a gene. The V gene's germline CDR1 is SGHDN and CDR2 FVKESK. This CDR3 is 13 amino acids long. CDR3 region: CASSSDRGTEAFF. DNA for the CDR3: TGTGCCAGCAGCTCGGACAGGGGGACTGAAGCTTTCTTT.

As concerns this clone: The sample holds other DNA sequences that translate to the same CDR3. The chain recombines TRBV4-1 with TRBJ2-3; D is unresolved. The CDR3 is 15 amino acids. CDR1 is MGHRA, CDR2 YSYEKL, per germline. The germline V and J ends were trimmed by 0 bases and 2 bases, with 9 bases remaining between them. The CDR3 is CASSQDPTVTDTQYF. CDR3 nucleotides: TGCGCCAGCAGCCAAGATCCCACAGTCACAGATACGCAGTATTTT.